Listed below are T cell receptor beta chains from one sample, sequenced in a study of T-cell memory formation after mild COVID-19. TCRdb independently ran MiXCR on the 5' RACE reads; one entry per CDR3 protein. The top ten hold roughly 40% of the sample, which has about 100,000 distinct CDR3 sequences, around 10% seen once. The sequenced sample consisted of PBMCs or a T cell subset sorted from them (not recorded which). The receptors were gathered from a man aged 18-30 years who had mild COVID-19 (a few samples of this study predate the infection). Cell type and time point are not known. Each CDR3 is given with its conserved first and last residue. The D gene is left open where the match is weak. Clone size is given for some rows only: seen once, a few or many times, or a class if the clone is expanded.

abundance	d_gene	v_gene	j_gene	CDR3aa	CDR3nt
many	-	TRBV7-9	TRBJ2-7	CASSAVYEQYF	TGTGCCAGCAGCGCAGTATACGAGCAGTACTTC
-	TRBD2	TRBV27	TRBJ2-3	CASSIAGVTDTQYF	TGTGCCAGCAGCATAGCGGGGGTCACAGATACGCAGTATTTT
-	TRBD2	TRBV14	TRBJ2-1	CASSFLAGGLYNEQFF	TGTGCCAGCAGCTTCTTAGCGGGAGGGCTTTACAATGAGCAGTTCTTC
few	TRBD1	TRBV12-3/TRBV12-4	TRBJ1-3	CASSGTVLGNTIYF	TGTGCCAGCAGTGGGACAGTTCTTGGAAACACCATATATTTT
few	TRBD2	TRBV4-1	TRBJ2-1	CASSTSGGDNEQFF	TGCGCCAGCAGCACTAGCGGGGGGGACAATGAGCAGTTCTTC
few	-	TRBV12-3/TRBV12-4	TRBJ2-1	CASSLYSAPYNEQFF	TGTGCCAGCAGTTTATACAGTGCTCCCTACAATGAGCAGTTCTTC
few	-	TRBV19	TRBJ1-1	CASSIPFEAFF	TGTGCCAGTAGTATCCCCTTTGAAGCTTTCTTT
-	-	TRBV6-2/TRBV6-3	TRBJ1-3	CASTTGGNTIYF	TGTGCCAGCACTACGGGTGGAAACACCATATATTTT
many	-	TRBV27	TRBJ2-1	CASSLLESSYNEQFF	TGTGCCAGCAGTTTATTGGAAAGCTCCTACAATGAGCAGTTCTTC
few	-	TRBV4-3	TRBJ2-3	CASSLRPPGDTQYF	TGCGCCAGCAGCCTCCGTCCGCCCGGAGATACGCAGTATTTT
-	-	TRBV12-3/TRBV12-4	TRBJ1-4	CASRVTGGGEKLFF	TGTGCCAGCAGGGTTACGGGGGGGGGTGAAAAACTGTTTTTT
-	-	TRBV12-3/TRBV12-4	TRBJ2-7	CASSFGGVLYEQYF	TGTGCCAGCAGTTTCGGAGGGGTCCTATACGAGCAGTACTTC
-	TRBD1	TRBV7-9	TRBJ2-7	CASLPPGTGIDEQYF	TGTGCCAGCCTACCCCCCGGGACAGGGATCGACGAGCAGTACTTC
few	TRBD2	TRBV19	TRBJ2-1	CASSRTSGTYNEQFF	TGTGCCAGTAGCCGGACTAGCGGCACCTACAATGAGCAGTTCTTC
once	TRBD1	TRBV5-1	TRBJ1-1	CASRQGARDSRTEAFF	TGCGCCAGTCGTCAGGGGGCAAGAGACTCCCGCACTGAAGCTTTCTTT
-	-	TRBV7-9	TRBJ2-5	CASSLALGTQYF	TGTGCCAGCAGCTTAGCGTTGGGGACCCAGTACTTC
few	-	TRBV4-2	TRBJ2-5	CASSLNWGQETQYF	TGTGCCAGCAGCCTCAACTGGGGCCAAGAGACCCAGTACTTC
many	TRBD1	TRBV12-3/TRBV12-4	TRBJ1-5	CASSFVGQANQPQHF	TGTGCCAGCAGTTTTGTCGGACAGGCCAATCAGCCCCAGCATTTT
few	-	TRBV27	TRBJ1-1	CASSLAASMNTEAFF	TGTGCCAGCAGTTTAGCAGCTTCTATGAACACTGAAGCTTTCTTT
many	-	TRBV7-8	TRBJ2-7	CASSPMPGLSYEQYF	TGTGCCAGCAGCCCCATGCCGGGACTCAGCTACGAGCAGTACTTC
-	TRBD1	TRBV11-2	TRBJ2-5	CASRQTGGETQYF	TGTGCCAGCAGGCAGACAGGGGGCGAGACCCAGTACTTC
-	-	TRBV7-6	TRBJ2-3	CASSLVGGFEDTQYF	TGTGCCAGCAGCTTAGTCGGAGGATTCGAAGATACGCAGTATTTT
-	-	TRBV3-1	TRBJ2-3	CASSPRPDTQYF	TGTGCCAGCAGCCCCCGGCCAGATACGCAGTATTTT
-	-	TRBV11-3	TRBJ2-7	CASSLGLQGSYEQYF	TGTGCCAGCAGCTTAGGACTACAGGGCTCCTACGAGCAGTACTTC
few	-	TRBV6-2/TRBV6-3	TRBJ2-1	CASGRPPKFF	TGTGCCAGCGGACGTCCCCCCAAGTTCTTC
-	TRBD2	TRBV7-3	TRBJ2-3	CASSARGTSIDTQYF	TGTGCCAGCAGCGCCCGAGGGACTAGCATAGATACGCAGTATTTT
-	-	TRBV7-8	TRBJ2-5	CASGGSQETQYF	TGTGCCAGCGGGGGGAGTCAAGAGACCCAGTACTTC
-	-	TRBV12-3/TRBV12-4	TRBJ1-6	CASSPELLDNSPLHF	TGTGCCAGCAGTCCAGAACTACTGGATAATTCACCCCTCCACTTT
-	-	TRBV4-2	TRBJ2-6	CASSHVGSSGANVLTF	TGTGCCAGCAGCCATGTCGGGAGCTCTGGGGCCAACGTCCTGACTTTC
few	-	TRBV7-9	TRBJ2-2	CASSLLGGELFF	TGTGCCAGCAGCTTATTGGGCGGGGAGCTGTTTTTT
-	-	TRBV29-1	TRBJ2-2	CSVAQSNTGELFF	TGCAGCGTAGCGCAGTCGAACACCGGGGAGCTGTTTTTT
many	-	TRBV5-1	TRBJ2-3	CASSGESADTQYF	TGCGCCAGCAGCGGGGAAAGCGCAGATACGCAGTATTTT
-	-	TRBV7-9	TRBJ2-5	CASSSPGAGLETQYF	TGTGCCAGCAGCTCCCCAGGGGCGGGGTTGGAGACCCAGTACTTC
few	TRBD2	TRBV20-1	TRBJ2-5	CSARDPRGGPETQYF	TGCAGTGCTAGAGACCCCCGGGGGGGCCCGGAGACCCAGTACTTC
many	-	TRBV7-9	TRBJ2-3	CASSYSGLRMDTQYF	TGTGCCAGCAGCTACAGCGGGCTCCGAATGGATACGCAGTATTTT
few	-	TRBV7-3	TRBJ2-3	CASSSTGARSTDTQYF	TGTGCCAGCAGCAGCACGGGAGCCCGGAGCACAGATACGCAGTATTTT
-	TRBD2	TRBV5-6	TRBJ2-7	CASSDGLAGVLLSHEQYF	TGTGCCAGCAGCGATGGACTAGCGGGGGTGTTACTCTCCCACGAGCAGTACTTC
-	-	TRBV20-1	TRBJ1-4	CSARGRSAPEKLFF	TGCAGTGCTAGGGGGCGCAGCGCTCCGGAAAAACTGTTTTTT
many	-	TRBV4-1	TRBJ2-7	CASSQPGGVEQYF	TGCGCCAGCAGCCAACCAGGAGGGGTCGAGCAGTACTTC
-	-	TRBV10-3	TRBJ2-2	CAISGTGEVFNTGELFF	TGTGCCATCAGTGGAACAGGCGAAGTTTTTAACACCGGGGAGCTGTTTTTT
-	-	TRBV29-1	TRBJ1-1	CSVEQGRSEAFF	TGCAGCGTTGAACAGGGGAGAAGTGAAGCTTTCTTT
many	-	TRBV7-9	TRBJ2-5	CASRQVMGETQYF	TGTGCCAGCAGGCAGGTCATGGGGGAGACCCAGTACTTC
few	-	TRBV5-1	TRBJ1-3	CASSPGAISGNTIYF	TGCGCCAGCAGTCCTGGGGCTATCTCTGGAAACACCATATATTTT
-	TRBD2	TRBV5-1	TRBJ2-1	CASNPGLAGVTYNEQFF	TGCGCCAGCAATCCGGGACTAGCGGGGGTTACCTACAATGAGCAGTTCTTC
few	TRBD2	TRBV27	TRBJ2-2	CASSLLSSGDVGGELFF	TGTGCCAGCAGTTTATTATCTAGCGGGGACGTCGGCGGGGAGCTGTTTTTT